These T cell receptor beta chains were read from a single sample in a study of somatic mutations in cytotoxic T cells in rheumatoid arthritis. Profiling relied on immunoSEQ multiplex PCR, and the TCRdb table lists in-frame clones only, not all of them. The sample shows under 5,000 clones, 75% to 80% of them seen only once. The sample in question was CD8+ T cells sorted from blood, obtained at a follow-up visit. The receptors were sampled from a middle-aged man with rheumatoid arthritis. CDR3s include the opening cysteine and the closing phenylalanine or tryptophan. The D gene is left open where the match is weak. The listing skips clone size in some rows; elsewhere it reads once, few, many or a size class.

-	TRBJ1-1	-	TRBV7-2	TGTGCCAGCAGCTTATTGGGGGGGAACACTGAAGCTTTCTTT	CASSLLGGNTEAFF
TRBD1	TRBJ1-3	few	TRBV11-1	TGTGCCAGCAGCTTAGACGGACAGGGGACTGGAAACACCATATATTTT	CASSLDGQGTGNTIYF
-	TRBJ2-1	-	TRBV6-4	TGTGCCAGCAGTGACTCGGAGGGTCCCTACAATGAGCAGTTCTTC	CASSDSEGPYNEQFF
TRBD1	TRBJ1-1	-	TRBV4-1	TGCGCCAGCAGCCCGAGGGACAGGGGGCAAGTCGACACTGAAGCTTTCTTT	CASSPRDRGQVDTEAFF
-	TRBJ1-1	once	TRBV4-3	TGCGCCAGCAGCCAAGATGCGGAGGGTGAGGACACTGAAGCTTTCTTT	CASSQDAEGEDTEAFF
-	TRBJ2-1	once	TRBV28	TGTGCCAGCAGTTCATTGGAATCCTACAATGAGCAGTTCTTC	CASSSLESYNEQFF
-	TRBJ1-2	-	TRBV9	TGTGCCAGCAGCCCCGAGACAGCAAACTATGGCTACACCTTC	CASSPETANYGYTF
TRBD1	TRBJ1-1	-	TRBV2	TGTGCCAGCAGGGAACTAGGGGGCCCCCGTGAAGCTTTCTTT	CASRELGGPREAFF
TRBD1	TRBJ1-2	-	TRBV7-2	TGTGCCAGCAGCCCGACAGGGGGCTACTATGGCTACACCTTC	CASSPTGGYYGYTF
-	TRBJ2-7	-	TRBV6-6	TGTGCCAGCATGGTAGCCTACGAGCAGTACTTC	CASMVAYEQYF
TRBD1	TRBJ2-7	-	TRBV7-8	TGTGCCAGCAGCGGTGGGACAGGGAAGTGGGACGAGCAGTACTTC	CASSGGTGKWDEQYF
-	TRBJ1-1	-	TRBV27	TGTGCCAGCAGAACTGATTTAAAGAACACTGAAGCTTTCTTT	CASRTDLKNTEAFF
-	TRBJ2-5	-	TRBV7-9	TGTGCCAGCAGCTTATCCCTGGGCCTAGAGACCCAGTACTTC	CASSLSLGLETQYF
-	TRBJ1-1	-	TRBV6-5	TGTGCCATCAAAAACCCGGGGGACACTGAAGCTTTCTTT	CAIKNPGDTEAFF
TRBD2	TRBJ2-2	-	TRBV28	TGTGCCAGCAGTTTGATGGGAGGGCAAACCGGGGAGCTGTTTTTT	CASSLMGGQTGELFF
-	TRBJ1-5	-	TRBV10-2	TGCGCCAGCAGCCCCGGGACAAGCAATCAGCCCCAGCATTTT	CASSPGTSNQPQHF
TRBD1	TRBJ2-7	-	TRBV4-1	TGCGCCAGCAGCCTAAAACAGGGGGCGCGGGCCTACGAGCAGTACTTC	CASSLKQGARAYEQYF
-	TRBJ1-5	few	TRBV9	TGTGCCAGCAGCGTAGGGGGAAGGAATCTCCCCCAGCATTTT	CASSVGGRNLPQHF
-	TRBJ2-1	few	TRBV12-1	TGTGCCAGCAGCCTCAAACAGGGTTTAACGTACAATGAGCAGTTCTTC	CASSLKQGLTYNEQFF
-	TRBJ1-5	-	TRBV4-1	TGCGCCAGCAGCCAAGAAGGCCAGAGCAATCAGCCCCAGCATTTT	CASSQEGQSNQPQHF
TRBD1	TRBJ1-2	-	TRBV27	TGTGCCAGCAGTTTATCGCCGGACAGGGTTGGTGGCTACACCTTC	CASSLSPDRVGGYTF
TRBD2	TRBJ2-7	once	TRBV7-2	TGTGCCAGCAGCGCTCGGACTAGCGGGAGGGAGCAGTACTTC	CASSARTSGREQYF
TRBD1	TRBJ2-2	-	TRBV28	TGTGCCAGCAGTTTGGGACAGCTACCCTACACCGGGGAGCTGTTTTTT	CASSLGQLPYTGELFF
-	TRBJ2-1	-	TRBV5-5	TGTGCCAGCAGCTTGGAAACAGGAGAGGATGAGCAGTTCTTC	CASSLETGEDEQFF
-	TRBJ1-2	few	TRBV7-9	TGTGCCAGCAGCCCCCCCTACACCTTC	CASSPPYTF
-	TRBJ1-2	-	TRBV4-1	TGCGCCAGCAGCTCCCAGCAGGGATACTATGGCTACACCTTC	CASSSQQGYYGYTF
-	TRBJ2-5	-	TRBV5-6	TGTGCCAGCAGCCACGGACGGCTGGCCGCCCAGTACTTC	CASSHGRLAAQYF
TRBD2	TRBJ2-1	-	TRBV27	TGTGCCAGCATCAAAGGGACTAGCGGGAGTTCTGAGCAGTTCTTC	CASIKGTSGSSEQFF
-	TRBJ1-5	-	TRBV28	TGTGCCAGCAGTTATCAGGGAGGCCAGCCCCAGCATTTT	CASSYQGGQPQHF
TRBD1	TRBJ1-1	-	TRBV14	TGTGCCAGCAGCCGGGCAGGGGGGGTGAACACTGAAGCTTTCTTT	CASSRAGGVNTEAFF
-	TRBJ2-7	medium-sized	TRBV9	TGTGCCAGCAGCGGTGGTCTCTTGGGCTCTTGGGAGCAGTACTTC	CASSGGLLGSWEQYF
-	TRBJ2-6	medium-sized	TRBV29-1	TGCAGCGTTGAAGAGGGGGGATCTGGGGCCAACGTCCTGACTTTC	CSVEEGGSGANVLTF
-	TRBJ1-5	-	TRBV30	TGTGCCTGGAGTAGGGGGAGCGATCAGCCCCAGCATTTT	CAWSRGSDQPQHF
TRBD1	TRBJ2-7	-	TRBV4-2	TGTGCCAGCAGCTTAGGGCAGGGGGCTGGCGAGCAGTACTTC	CASSLGQGAGEQYF
TRBD2	TRBJ2-7	-	TRBV9	TGTGCCAGCAGCCCCCGGGAGGCTGCTACCTACGAGCAGTACTTC	CASSPREAATYEQYF
TRBD1	TRBJ1-5	-	TRBV15	TGTGCCACCAGCAGAGATAGTGGCACCGGGACAGGGGTCCAGCCCCAGCATTTT	CATSRDSGTGTGVQPQHF
-	TRBJ2-7	few	TRBV10-1	TGCGCCAGCAGTGAGGGGGAAGCGGTCTACGAGCAGTACTTC	CASSEGEAVYEQYF
TRBD2	TRBJ2-2	-	TRBV7-9	TGTGCCAGCAGCCGACTAGCGGTGAACACCGGGGAGCTGTTTTTT	CASSRLAVNTGELFF
-	TRBJ2-7	-	TRBV9	TGTGCCAGCAGCCCCCTTGGTATGGGGGGATACGAGCAGTACTTC	CASSPLGMGGYEQYF
-	TRBJ2-7	-	TRBV6-1	TGTGCCAGCAGTTGGACAGTAAATTCCTACGAGCAGTACTTC	CASSWTVNSYEQYF
TRBD1	TRBJ1-1	medium-sized	TRBV4-1	TGCGCCAGCAGCGCAGGGGGCACTGAAGCTTTCTTT	CASSAGGTEAFF
-	TRBJ1-1	-	TRBV6-1	TGTGCCAGCACCGCAGGGGAGAACACTGAAGCTTTCTTT	CASTAGENTEAFF